This TCR beta chain was recovered during a study of memory CD4+ T cells and cytomegalovirus serostatus. With regard to this clone: Its antigen is unknown. Other nucleotide sequences from this sample produce the same CDR3.

The CDR3 length is 14 residues. V gave up 2 bases and J gave up 2 bases, with 9 bases separating them. Germline V gene sequence: CDR1 SGDLS, CDR2 YYNGEE. Study-wide findings and caveats: About two fifths of the roughly 150 known CMV-associated TCRbeta sequences appeared in CD4+ memory. A US-trained random forest predicted CMV serostatus with median AUC around 0.92.

Authors' data handling: After removing out-of-frame reads, 2.3 million or so distinct TCRbeta sequences remained. Sequenced by immunoSEQ multiplex PCR; TCRdb stores in-frame clones only, minus some. From that table come the V and J calls and clone size; the DNA was used to work out D and trimming. This table holds around 57,000 clones, 60% to 85% found once. Single viable CD3+CD4+CD8-CD45RO+ cells were sorted as the memory CD4+ T cells. CD4+ T cells were isolated by positive magnetic selection. The chain links TRBV9 to TRBJ2-3; maybe TRBD1 (6 bases). The source is an adult in good health and CMV-seronegative. Some clones in this sample may be carry-over from other donors' samples. Sequenced sample: memory CD4+ T cells from blood. The CDR3 sequence is CASSVGQHTDTQYF. CDR3 in DNA: TGTGCCAGCAGCGTTGGACAGCACACAGATACGCAGTATTTT.